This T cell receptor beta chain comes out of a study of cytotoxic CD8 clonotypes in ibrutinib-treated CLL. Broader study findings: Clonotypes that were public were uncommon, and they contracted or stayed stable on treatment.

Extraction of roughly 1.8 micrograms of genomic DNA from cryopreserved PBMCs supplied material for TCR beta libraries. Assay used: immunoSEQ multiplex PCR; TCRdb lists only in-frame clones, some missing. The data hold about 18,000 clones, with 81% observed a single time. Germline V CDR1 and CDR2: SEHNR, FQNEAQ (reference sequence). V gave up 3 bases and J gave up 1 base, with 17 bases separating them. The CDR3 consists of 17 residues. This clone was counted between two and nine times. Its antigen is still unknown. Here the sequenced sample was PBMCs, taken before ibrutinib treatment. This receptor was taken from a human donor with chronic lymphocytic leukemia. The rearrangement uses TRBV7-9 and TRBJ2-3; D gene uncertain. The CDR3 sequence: CASSFPRWGLGTDTQYF. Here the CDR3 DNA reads TGTGCCAGCAGCTTCCCTCGTTGGGGATTGGGCACAGATACGCAGTATTTT.